This T cell receptor beta chain was sequenced for a study of TIL therapy for anti-PD-1-resistant metastatic lung cancer. Study background: Progressing patients received lymphodepletion, expanded TIL infusion and IL-2. By whole-exome sequencing, median non-synonymous tumor mutation burden was less than 1.6 mutations per megabase.

This was the immunoSEQ v3 assay. Using immunoSEQ multiplex PCR, the repertoire was profiled, and TCRdb retains in-frame clones only, with some absent. Of tens of thousands of clones in the sample, approximately 79% were seen once. Germline-derived CDR1 and CDR2 are SEHNR and FQNEAQ (reference sequence). The CDR3 runs to 18 residues. The V and J ends lost 5 bases and 3 bases, in that order; junction bases with no gene match: 14. Time point: pre-treatment sample, taken before nivolumab and TIL therapy. This sample comprised blood, obtained at baseline. This sequence originates from a man between 65 and 79 years old with non-small cell lung cancer. The V and J genes are TRBV7-9 and TRBJ2-4, with 9 bases aligning to TRBD1. CDR3 residues: CASSPLLSTGGSKNIQYF. The CDR3 DNA is TGTGCCAGCAGCCCCCTACTCTCGACAGGGGGTAGCAAAAACATTCAGTACTTC.